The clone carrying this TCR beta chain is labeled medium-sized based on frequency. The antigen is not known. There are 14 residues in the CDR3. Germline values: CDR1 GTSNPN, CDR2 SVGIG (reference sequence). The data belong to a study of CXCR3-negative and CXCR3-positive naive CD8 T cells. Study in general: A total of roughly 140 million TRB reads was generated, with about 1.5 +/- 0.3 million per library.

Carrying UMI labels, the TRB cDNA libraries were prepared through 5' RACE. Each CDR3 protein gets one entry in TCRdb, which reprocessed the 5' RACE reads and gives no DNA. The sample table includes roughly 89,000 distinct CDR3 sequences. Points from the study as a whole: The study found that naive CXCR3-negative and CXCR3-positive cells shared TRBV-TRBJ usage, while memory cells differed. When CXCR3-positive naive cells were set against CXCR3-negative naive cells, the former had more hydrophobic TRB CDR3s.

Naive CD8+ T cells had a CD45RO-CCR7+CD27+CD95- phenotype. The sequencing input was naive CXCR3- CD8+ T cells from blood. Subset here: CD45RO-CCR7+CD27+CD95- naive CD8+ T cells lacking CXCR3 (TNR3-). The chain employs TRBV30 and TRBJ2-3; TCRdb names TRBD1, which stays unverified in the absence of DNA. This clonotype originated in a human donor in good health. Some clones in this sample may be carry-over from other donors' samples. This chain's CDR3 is CAWSQGAPTDTQYF.